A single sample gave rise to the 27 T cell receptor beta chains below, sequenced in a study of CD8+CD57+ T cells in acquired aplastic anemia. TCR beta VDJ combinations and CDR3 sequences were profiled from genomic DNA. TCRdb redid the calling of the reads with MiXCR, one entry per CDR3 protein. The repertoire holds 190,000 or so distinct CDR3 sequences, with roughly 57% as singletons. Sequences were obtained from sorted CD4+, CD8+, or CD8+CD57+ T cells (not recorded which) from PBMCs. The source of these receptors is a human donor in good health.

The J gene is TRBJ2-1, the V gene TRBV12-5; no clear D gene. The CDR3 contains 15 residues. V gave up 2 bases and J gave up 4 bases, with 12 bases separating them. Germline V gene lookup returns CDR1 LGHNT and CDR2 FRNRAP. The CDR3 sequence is CASGLSDLGYNEQFF. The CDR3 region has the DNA TGTGCTAGTGGTTTGTCAGACCTTGGATACAATGAGCAGTTCTTC.

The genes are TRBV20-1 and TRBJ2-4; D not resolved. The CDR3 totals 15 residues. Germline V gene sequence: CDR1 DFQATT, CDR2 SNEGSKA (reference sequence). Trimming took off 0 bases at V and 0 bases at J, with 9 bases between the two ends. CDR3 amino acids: CSARDRVGAKNIQYF. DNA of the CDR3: TGCAGTGCTAGAGATCGGGTGGGAGCCAAAAACATTCAGTACTTC.

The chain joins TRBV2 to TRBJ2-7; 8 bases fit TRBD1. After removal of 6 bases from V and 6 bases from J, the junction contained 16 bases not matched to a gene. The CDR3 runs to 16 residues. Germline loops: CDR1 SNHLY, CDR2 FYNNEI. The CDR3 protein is CASRHPLGTGLVEQYF. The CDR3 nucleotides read TGTGCCAGCAGGCACCCGTTGGGGACAGGTCTCGTCGAGCAGTACTTC.

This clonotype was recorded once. CDR3 in amino acids: CAISEKGWGGYTF. CDR3 DNA sequence: TGTGCCATCAGTGAAAAGGGGTGGGGTGGCTACACCTTC. The chain employs TRBV10-3 and TRBJ1-2; possibly TRBD1 for D (5 bases). V dropped 3 bases and J dropped 7 bases, with 12 bases sitting between them. CDR1 is ENHRY, CDR2 SYGVKD, per germline. CDR3 size: 13 residues.

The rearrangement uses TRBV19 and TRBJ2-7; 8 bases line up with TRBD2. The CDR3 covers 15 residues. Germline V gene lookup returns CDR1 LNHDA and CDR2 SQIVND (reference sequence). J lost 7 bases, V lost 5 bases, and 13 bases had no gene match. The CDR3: CASSLSGANTGEQYF. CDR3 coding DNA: TGTGCCAGTAGTCTTAGCGGGGCGAACACCGGGGAGCAGTACTTC.

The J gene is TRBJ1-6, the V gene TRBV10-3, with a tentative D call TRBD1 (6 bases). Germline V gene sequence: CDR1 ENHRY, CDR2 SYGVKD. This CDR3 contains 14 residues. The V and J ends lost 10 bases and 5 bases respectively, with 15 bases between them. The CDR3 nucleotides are TGTGCCACCTCTCGCGACAGGAATAATTCACCCCTCCACTTT. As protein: CATSRDRNNSPLHF.

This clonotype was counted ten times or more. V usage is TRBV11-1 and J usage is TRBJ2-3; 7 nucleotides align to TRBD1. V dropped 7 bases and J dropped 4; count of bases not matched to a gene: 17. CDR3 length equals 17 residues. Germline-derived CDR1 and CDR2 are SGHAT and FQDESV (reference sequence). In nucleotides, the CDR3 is TGTGCCAGCACTCGTATGTTGGGGACAGCAATACCAGATACGCAGTATTTT. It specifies CASTRMLGTAIPDTQYF.

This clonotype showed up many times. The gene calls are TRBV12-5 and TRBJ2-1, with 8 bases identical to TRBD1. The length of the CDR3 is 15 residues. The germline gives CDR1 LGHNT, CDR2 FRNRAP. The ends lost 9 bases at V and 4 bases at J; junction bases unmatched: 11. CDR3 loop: CARGGQGGLYNEQFF. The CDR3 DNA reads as TGTGCTAGGGGAGGACAGGGTGGCTTATACAATGAGCAGTTCTTC.

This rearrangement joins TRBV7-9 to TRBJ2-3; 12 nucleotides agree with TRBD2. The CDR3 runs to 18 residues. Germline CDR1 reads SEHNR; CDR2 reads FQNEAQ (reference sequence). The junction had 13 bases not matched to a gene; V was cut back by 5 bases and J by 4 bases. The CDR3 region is CASSGYRSSGGAADTQYF. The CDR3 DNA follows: TGTGCCAGCAGCGGCTACAGGTCTAGCGGGGGGGCCGCAGATACGCAGTATTTT.

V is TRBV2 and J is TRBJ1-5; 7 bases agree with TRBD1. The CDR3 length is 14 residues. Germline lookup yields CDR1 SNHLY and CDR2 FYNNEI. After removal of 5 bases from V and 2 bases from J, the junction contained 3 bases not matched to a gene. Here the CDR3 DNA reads TGTGCCAGCAGTTACAGGGGTGGCAATCAGCCCCAGCATTTT. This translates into CASSYRGGNQPQHF.

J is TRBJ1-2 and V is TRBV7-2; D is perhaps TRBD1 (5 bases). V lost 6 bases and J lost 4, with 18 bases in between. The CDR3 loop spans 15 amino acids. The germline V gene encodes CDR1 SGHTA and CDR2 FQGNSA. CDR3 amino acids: CASRVGGVVVYGYTF. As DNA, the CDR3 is TGTGCCAGCAGAGTTGGGGGTGTCGTGGTCTATGGCTACACCTTC.

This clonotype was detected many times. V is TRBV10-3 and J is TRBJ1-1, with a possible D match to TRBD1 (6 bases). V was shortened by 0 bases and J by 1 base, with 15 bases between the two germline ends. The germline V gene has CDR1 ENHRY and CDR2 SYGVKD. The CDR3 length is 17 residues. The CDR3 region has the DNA TGTGCCATCAGTGAGTCGGGCCAAGGAGGGGGGAACACTGAAGCTTTCTTT. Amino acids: CAISESGQGGGNTEAFF.

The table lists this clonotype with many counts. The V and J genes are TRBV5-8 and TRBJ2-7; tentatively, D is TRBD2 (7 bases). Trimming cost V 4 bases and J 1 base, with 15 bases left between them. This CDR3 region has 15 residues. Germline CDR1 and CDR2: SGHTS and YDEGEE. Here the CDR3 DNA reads TGTGCCAGCAGCCAAGCGGGACACCTTTCCTACGAGCAGTACTTC. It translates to CASSQAGHLSYEQYF.

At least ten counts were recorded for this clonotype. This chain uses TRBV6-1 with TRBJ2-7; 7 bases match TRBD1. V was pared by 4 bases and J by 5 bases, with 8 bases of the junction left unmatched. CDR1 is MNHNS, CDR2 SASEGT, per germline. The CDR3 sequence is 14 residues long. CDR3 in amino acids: CASSAGRDSDEQYF. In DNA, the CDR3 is TGTGCCAGCAGTGCGGGACGGGACAGCGACGAGCAGTACTTC.

The CDR3: CSARLNYEQYF. The CDR3 bases are TGCAGTGCTCGCCTGAACTACGAGCAGTACTTC. V usage is TRBV20-1 and J usage is TRBJ2-7; no reliable D call. V gave up 5 bases and J gave up 3 bases, with 8 bases separating them. The CDR3 is made up of 11 amino acids. CDR1 is DFQATT and CDR2 is SNEGSKA in the germline V gene (reference sequence).

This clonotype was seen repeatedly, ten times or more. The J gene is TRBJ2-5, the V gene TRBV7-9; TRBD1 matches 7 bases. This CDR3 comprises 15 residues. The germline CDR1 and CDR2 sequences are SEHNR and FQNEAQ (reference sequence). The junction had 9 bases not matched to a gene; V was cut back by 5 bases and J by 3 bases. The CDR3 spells CASSTLRDREETQYF. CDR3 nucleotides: TGTGCCAGCAGCACCCTCCGGGACAGAGAAGAGACCCAGTACTTC. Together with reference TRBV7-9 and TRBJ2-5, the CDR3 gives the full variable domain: DTGVSQNPRHKITKRGQNVTFRCDPISEHNRLYWYRQTLGQGPEFLTYFQNEAQLEKSRLLSDRFSAERPKGSFSTLEIQRTEQGDSAMYLCASSTLRDREETQYFGPGTRLLVL.

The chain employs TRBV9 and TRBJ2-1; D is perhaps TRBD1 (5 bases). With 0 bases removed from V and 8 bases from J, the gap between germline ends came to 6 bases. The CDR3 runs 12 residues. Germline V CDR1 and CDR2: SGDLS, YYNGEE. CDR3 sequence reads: CASSVGGDEQFF. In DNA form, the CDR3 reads TGTGCCAGCAGCGTAGGGGGCGATGAGCAGTTCTTC.

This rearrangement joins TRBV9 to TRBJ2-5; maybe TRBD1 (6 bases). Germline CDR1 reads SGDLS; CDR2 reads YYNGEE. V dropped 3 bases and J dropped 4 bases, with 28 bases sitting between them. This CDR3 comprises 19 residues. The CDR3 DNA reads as TGTGCCAGCAGCGCACGGACAGCGAGCCTCCGGGACCACGCAGAGACCCAGTACTTC. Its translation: CASSARTASLRDHAETQYF.

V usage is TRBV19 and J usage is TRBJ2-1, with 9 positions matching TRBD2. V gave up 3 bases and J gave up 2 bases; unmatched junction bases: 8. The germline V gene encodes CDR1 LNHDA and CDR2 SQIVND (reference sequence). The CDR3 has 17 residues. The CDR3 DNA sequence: TGTGCCAGTAGTATTATTGGCGGGAGGGCCACCTACAATGAGCAGTTCTTC. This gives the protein CASSIIGGRATYNEQFF.

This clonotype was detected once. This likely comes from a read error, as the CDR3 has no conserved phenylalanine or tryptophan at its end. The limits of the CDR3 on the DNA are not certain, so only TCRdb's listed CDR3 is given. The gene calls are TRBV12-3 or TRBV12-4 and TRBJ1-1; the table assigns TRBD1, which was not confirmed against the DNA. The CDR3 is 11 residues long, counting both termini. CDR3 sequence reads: CASSLGQGLNY.

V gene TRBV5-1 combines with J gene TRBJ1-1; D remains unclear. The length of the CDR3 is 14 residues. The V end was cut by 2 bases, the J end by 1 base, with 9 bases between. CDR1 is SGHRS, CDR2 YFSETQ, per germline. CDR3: CASSFREQNTEAFF. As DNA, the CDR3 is TGCGCCAGCAGCTTTAGAGAACAGAACACTGAAGCTTTCTTT.

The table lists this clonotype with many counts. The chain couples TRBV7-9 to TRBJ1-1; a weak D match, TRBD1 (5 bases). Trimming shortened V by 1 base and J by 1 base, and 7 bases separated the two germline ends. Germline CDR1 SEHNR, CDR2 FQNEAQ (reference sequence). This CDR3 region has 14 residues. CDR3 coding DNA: TGTGCCAGCAGCTTAGGAGGGACGAACACTGAAGCTTTCTTT. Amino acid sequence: CASSLGGTNTEAFF.

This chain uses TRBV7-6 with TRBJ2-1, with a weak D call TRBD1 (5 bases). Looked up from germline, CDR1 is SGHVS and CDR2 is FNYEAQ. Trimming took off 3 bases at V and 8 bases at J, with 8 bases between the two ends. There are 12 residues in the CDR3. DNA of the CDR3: TGTGCCAGCAGCTTTCAGGGTTATGAGCAGTTCTTC. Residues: CASSFQGYEQFF. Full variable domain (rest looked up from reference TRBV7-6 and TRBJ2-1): GAGVSQSPRYKVTKRGQDVALRCDPISGHVSLYWYRQALGQGPEFLTYFNYEAQQDKSGLPNDRFSAERPEGSISTLTIQRTEQRDSAMYRCASSFQGYEQFFGPGTRLTVL.

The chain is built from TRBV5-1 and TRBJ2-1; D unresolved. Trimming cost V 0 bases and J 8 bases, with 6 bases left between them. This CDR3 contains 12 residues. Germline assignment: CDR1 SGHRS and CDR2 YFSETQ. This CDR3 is CASSLGQDEQFF. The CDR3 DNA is TGCGCCAGCAGCTTGGGGCAGGATGAGCAGTTCTTC. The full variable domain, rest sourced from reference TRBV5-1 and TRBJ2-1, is KAGVTQTPRYLIKTRGQQVTLSCSPISGHRSVSWYQQTPGQGLQFLFEYFSETQRNKGNFPGRFSGRQFSNSRSEMNVSTLELGDSALYLCASSLGQDEQFFGPGTRLTVL.

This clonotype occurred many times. CDR3 sequence: CASSLYTGANQPQHF. The CDR3 coding sequence is TGTGCCAGCAGCTTATACACAGGGGCCAATCAGCCCCAGCATTTT. The chain uses TRBV7-6 and TRBJ1-5, with 7 bases that match TRBD1. This CDR3 has 15 residues. CDR1 and CDR2 from the germline V gene are SGHVS and FNYEAQ. J was trimmed by 3 bases and V by 2 bases; bases with no gene match: 4.

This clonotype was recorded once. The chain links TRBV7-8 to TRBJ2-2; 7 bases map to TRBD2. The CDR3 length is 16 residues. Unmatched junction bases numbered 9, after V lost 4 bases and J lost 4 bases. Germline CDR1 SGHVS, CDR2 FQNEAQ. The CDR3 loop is CASSSREGRRTGELFF. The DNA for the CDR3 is TGTGCCAGCAGCTCCAGGGAGGGTCGTCGCACCGGGGAGCTGTTTTTT.

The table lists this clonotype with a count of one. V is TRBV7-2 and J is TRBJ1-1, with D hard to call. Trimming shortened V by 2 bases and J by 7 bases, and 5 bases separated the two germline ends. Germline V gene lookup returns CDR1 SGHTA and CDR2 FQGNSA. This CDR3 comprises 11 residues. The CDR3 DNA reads TGTGCCAGCAGCTTAAACGGTGAAGCTTTCTTT. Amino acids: CASSLNGEAFF.